This T cell receptor beta chain was sequenced for a study of blood T cell repertoires in COVID-19. Across the study: There were acute and convalescent COVID-19 samples, and they came from the United States, Italy and Spain.

Germline CDR1 and CDR2: GTSNPN and SVGIG (reference sequence). Trimming stripped 1 base from V and 3 bases from J, with 16 bases between. CDR3 length: 15 residues. Per the study methods: Amplification of reference gene primers was used by the study to estimate nucleated cell counts. Data came from immunoSEQ multiplex PCR; TCRdb stores just in-frame clones and leaves some out. D and trimming were read from the DNA, whereas the V and J calls and clone size are those reported in that table. The table has around 100,000 clones, roughly 80% seen once. The source is a middle-aged man with active or convalescent COVID-19. This rearrangement joins TRBV30 to TRBJ2-7, with D unresolved. Specimen: peripheral blood. DNA for the CDR3: TGTGCCTGGAGTGAGTTCGGCGGCCCGGGCTACGAGCAGTACTTC. Encoded protein: CAWSEFGGPGYEQYF.